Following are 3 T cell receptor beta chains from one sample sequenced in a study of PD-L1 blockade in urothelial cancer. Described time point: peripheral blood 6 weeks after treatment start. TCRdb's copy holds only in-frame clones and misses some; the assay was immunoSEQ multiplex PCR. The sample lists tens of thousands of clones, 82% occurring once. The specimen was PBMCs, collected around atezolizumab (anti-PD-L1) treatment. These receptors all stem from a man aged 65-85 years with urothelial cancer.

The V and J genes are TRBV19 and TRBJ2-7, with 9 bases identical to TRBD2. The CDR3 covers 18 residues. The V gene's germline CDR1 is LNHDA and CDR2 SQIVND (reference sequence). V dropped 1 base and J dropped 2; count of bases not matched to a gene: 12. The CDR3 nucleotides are TGTGCCAGTAGTATAGGGCCCGTCGGGGCGGGAGGGCCCTACGAGCAGTACTTC. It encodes CASSIGPVGAGGPYEQYF. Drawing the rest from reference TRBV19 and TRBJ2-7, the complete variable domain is DGGITQSPKYLFRKEGQNVTLSCEQNLNHDAMYWYRQDPGQGLRLIYYSQIVNDFQKGDIAEGYSVSREKKESFPLTVTSAQKNPTAFYLCASSIGPVGAGGPYEQYFGPGTRLTVT.

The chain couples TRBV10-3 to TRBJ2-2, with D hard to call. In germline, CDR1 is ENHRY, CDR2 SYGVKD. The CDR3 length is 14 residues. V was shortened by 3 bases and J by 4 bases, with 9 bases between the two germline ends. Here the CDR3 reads CAISDSQRTGELFF. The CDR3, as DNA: TGTGCCATCAGTGATAGTCAACGCACCGGGGAGCTGTTTTTT.

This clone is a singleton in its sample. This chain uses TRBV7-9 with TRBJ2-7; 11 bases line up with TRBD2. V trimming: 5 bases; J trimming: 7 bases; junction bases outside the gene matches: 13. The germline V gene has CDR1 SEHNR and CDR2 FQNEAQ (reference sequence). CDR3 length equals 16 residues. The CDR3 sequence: CASSPALAGGSREQYF. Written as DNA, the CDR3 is TGTGCCAGCAGCCCCGCCCTAGCGGGAGGATCTCGGGAGCAGTACTTC.